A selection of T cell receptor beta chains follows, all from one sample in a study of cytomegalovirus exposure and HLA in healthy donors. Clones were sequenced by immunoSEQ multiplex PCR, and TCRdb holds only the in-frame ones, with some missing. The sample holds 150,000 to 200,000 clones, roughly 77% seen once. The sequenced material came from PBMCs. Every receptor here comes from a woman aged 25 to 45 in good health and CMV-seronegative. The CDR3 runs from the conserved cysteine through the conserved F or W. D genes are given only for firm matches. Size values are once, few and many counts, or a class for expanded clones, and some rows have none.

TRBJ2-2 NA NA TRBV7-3 CASSSDRATNTGELFF TGTGCCAGCAGCTCAGACAGAGCCACGAACACCGGGGAGCTGTTTTTT
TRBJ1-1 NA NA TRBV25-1 CASSAGVSTEAFF TGTGCCAGCAGTGCAGGGGTGAGCACTGAAGCTTTCTTT
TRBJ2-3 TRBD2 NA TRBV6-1 CASSDLAGGPDTQYF TGTGCCAGCAGTGATTTAGCGGGGGGGCCAGATACGCAGTATTTT
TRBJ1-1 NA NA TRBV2 CASSLNPGQMNTEAFF TGTGCCAGCAGTTTGAATCCGGGACAAATGAACACTGAAGCTTTCTTT
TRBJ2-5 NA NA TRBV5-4 CASSLQVSVGETQYF TGTGCCAGCAGCTTGCAGGTTTCTGTTGGAGAGACCCAGTACTTC
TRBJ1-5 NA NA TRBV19 CASTRVNQPQHF TGTGCCAGTACCAGGGTCAATCAGCCCCAGCATTTT
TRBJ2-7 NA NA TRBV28 CASTLGQGTQYF TGTGCCAGCACCCTGGGGCAGGGGACGCAGTACTTC
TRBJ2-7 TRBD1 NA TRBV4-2 CASSQLTSGQSSYEQYF TGTGCCAGCAGCCAATTAACGTCGGGACAGAGCTCCTACGAGCAGTACTTC
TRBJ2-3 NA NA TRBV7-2 CASSLDGGSDTQYF TGTGCCAGCAGCTTAGATGGGGGCTCCGATACGCAGTATTTT
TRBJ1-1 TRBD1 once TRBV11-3 CASSHRQGNLNTEAFF TGTGCCAGCAGCCACCGACAGGGGAACCTGAACACTGAAGCTTTCTTT
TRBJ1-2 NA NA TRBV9 CASSVATGKANYGYTF TGTGCCAGCAGCGTAGCTACAGGGAAGGCTAACTATGGCTACACCTTC
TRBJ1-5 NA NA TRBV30 CAWSEQTYQPQHF TGTGCCTGGAGCGAACAGACCTATCAGCCCCAGCATTTT
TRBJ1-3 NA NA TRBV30 CAWSIAGTSSGNTIYF TGTGCCTGGAGTATAGCCGGGACAAGCTCTGGAAACACCATATATTTT
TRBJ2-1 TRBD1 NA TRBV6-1 CASSERERQGQFF TGTGCCAGCAGTGAGAGGGAGAGACAGGGGCAGTTCTTC
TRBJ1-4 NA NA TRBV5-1 CASSSGGTSLFF TGCGCCAGCAGTTCTGGAGGAACATCACTGTTTTTT
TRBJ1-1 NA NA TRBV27 CASSPGVASGEAFF TGTGCCAGCAGTCCAGGGGTCGCCAGCGGTGAAGCTTTCTTT
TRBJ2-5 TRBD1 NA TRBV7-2 CASSLGSGGTGFIETQYF TGTGCCAGCAGCTTAGGGTCCGGCGGGACAGGGTTTATAGAGACCCAGTACTTC
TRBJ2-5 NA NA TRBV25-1 CASSFGETQYF TGTGCCAGCAGCTTCGGAGAGACCCAGTACTTC
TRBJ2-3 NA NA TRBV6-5 CASSYDFRVGTDTQYF TGTGCCAGCAGTTACGATTTCAGGGTTGGCACAGATACGCAGTATTTT
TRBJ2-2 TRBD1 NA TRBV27 CASSFARTGVNTGELFF TGTGCCAGCAGCTTTGCCCGTACAGGGGTGAACACCGGGGAGCTGTTTTTT
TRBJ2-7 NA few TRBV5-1 CASATGQSSEQYF TGCGCCAGCGCAACAGGGCAGTCGTCCGAGCAGTACTTC
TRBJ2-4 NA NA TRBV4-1 CASSPIREANIQYF TGCGCCAGCAGCCCAATCAGGGAAGCGAACATTCAGTACTTC
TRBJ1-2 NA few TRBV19 CASMGYNGYTF TGTGCCAGTATGGGCTATAATGGCTACACCTTC
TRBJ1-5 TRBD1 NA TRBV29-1 CSVATGTGTQPQHF TGCAGCGTAGCAACCGGGACAGGGACCCAGCCCCAGCATTTT
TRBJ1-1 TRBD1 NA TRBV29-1 CSVGNRGPNTEAFF TGCAGCGTTGGTAACAGGGGCCCTAACACTGAAGCTTTCTTT
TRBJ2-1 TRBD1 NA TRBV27 CASSNTVTGDNEQFF TGTGCCAGCAGTAACACGGTAACAGGGGACAATGAGCAGTTCTTC
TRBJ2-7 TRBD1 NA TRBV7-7 CASSRDRGSYEQYF TGTGCCAGCAGCCGGGACAGGGGTTCGTACGAGCAGTACTTC